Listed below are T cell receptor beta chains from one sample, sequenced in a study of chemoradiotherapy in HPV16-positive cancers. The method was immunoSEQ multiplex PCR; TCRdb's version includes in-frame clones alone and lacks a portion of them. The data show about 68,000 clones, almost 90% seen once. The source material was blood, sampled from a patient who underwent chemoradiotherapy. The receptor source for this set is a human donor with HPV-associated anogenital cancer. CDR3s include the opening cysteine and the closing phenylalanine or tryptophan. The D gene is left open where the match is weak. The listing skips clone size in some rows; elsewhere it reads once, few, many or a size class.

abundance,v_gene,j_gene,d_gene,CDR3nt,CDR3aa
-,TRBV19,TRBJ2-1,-,TGTGCCAGTAGTATAGAGGCGGATGAGCAGTTCTTC,CASSIEADEQFF
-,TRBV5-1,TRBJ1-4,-,TGCGCCAGCAGCCTACAGGTCCCCGATGAAAAACTGTTTTTT,CASSLQVPDEKLFF
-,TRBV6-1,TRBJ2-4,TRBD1,TGTGCCAGCAGTGCCTTGGGACAGGGACCCAAAAACATTCAGTACTTC,CASSALGQGPKNIQYF
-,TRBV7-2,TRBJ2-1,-,TGTGCCAGCAGCATGAGCGAGTTAAAGAATGAGCAGTTCTTC,CASSMSELKNEQFF
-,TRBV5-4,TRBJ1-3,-,TGTGCCAGCAGCCCGGACACCAGCGGTGGAAACACCATATATTTT,CASSPDTSGGNTIYF
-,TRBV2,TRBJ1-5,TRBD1,TGTGCCAGCAGTGACAGGGGGTCCAATCAGCCCCAGCATTTT,CASSDRGSNQPQHF
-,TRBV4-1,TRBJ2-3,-,TGCGCCAGCAGCCAAGTCCGGGGGTATGCAGATACGCAGTATTTT,CASSQVRGYADTQYF
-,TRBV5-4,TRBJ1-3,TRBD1,TGTGCCAGCAGCTTTGCCCCGACAGGGGAGGCCACCATATATTTT,CASSFAPTGEATIYF
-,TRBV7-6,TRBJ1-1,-,TGTGCCAGCAGCCTGGGCGGAGGAGGCGCCCTCACTGAAGCTTTCTTT,CASSLGGGGALTEAFF
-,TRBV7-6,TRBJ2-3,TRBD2,TGTGCCAGCAGCTTAGCCGGGACTAGCGGGATTGGGACGCAGTATTTT,CASSLAGTSGIGTQYF
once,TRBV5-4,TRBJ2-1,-,TGTGCCAGCAGCTTGAAAATCGGCAGGGCTATCTCCGACAATGAGCAGTTCTTC,CASSLKIGRAISDNEQFF
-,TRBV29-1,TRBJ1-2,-,TGCAGCGTTGACCCTCAAACAGGGTCCAAGGGCTACACCTTC,CSVDPQTGSKGYTF
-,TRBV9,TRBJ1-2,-,TGTGCCAGCAGCGTTCTGGCGGCTAACTATGGCTACACCTTC,CASSVLAANYGYTF
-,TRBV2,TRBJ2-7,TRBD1,TGTGCCAGCAGTGTCAGGGGGTTATACGAGCAGTACTTC,CASSVRGLYEQYF
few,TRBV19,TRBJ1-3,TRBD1,TGTGCCAGTATTTACTACCGGGACAGGCCTGGAAACACCATATATTTT,CASIYYRDRPGNTIYF
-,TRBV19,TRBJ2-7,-,TGTGCCAGTAGTATAGATCCCTGGAGTTACGAGCAGTACTTC,CASSIDPWSYEQYF
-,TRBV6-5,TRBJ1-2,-,TGTGCCAGCAGTGAAATGACAGGACAAGGCTACACCTTC,CASSEMTGQGYTF
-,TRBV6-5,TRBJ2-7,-,TGTGCCAGCAGTTACGACACCTCGAGCTCCTACGAGCAGTACTTC,CASSYDTSSSYEQYF
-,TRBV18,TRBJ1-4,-,TGTGCCAGCTCCCCCCCGGGCGACAGTACTAATGAAAAACTGTTTTTT,CASSPPGDSTNEKLFF
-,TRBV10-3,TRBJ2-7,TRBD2,TGTGCCATCAGGGATGATAGCGGGACTCGTACGCAGCAGTACTTC,CAIRDDSGTRTQQYF
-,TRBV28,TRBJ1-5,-,TGTGCCAGCAGTTTATGGGGCGGCTTTGGTCAGCCCCAGCATTTT,CASSLWGGFGQPQHF
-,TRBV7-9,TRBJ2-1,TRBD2,TGTGCCAGCAGTCGACTAGCGGGCCCTGCGGGTGAGCAGTTCTTC,CASSRLAGPAGEQFF
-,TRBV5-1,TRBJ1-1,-,TGCGCCAGCAGCCTGGTGACGGGGGGGACTGAAGCTTTCTTT,CASSLVTGGTEAFF
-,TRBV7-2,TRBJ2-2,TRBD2,TGTGCCAGCAGCTTGTGGACTAGCTCTAGAAGTAACCCCGGGGAGCTGTTTTTT,CASSLWTSSRSNPGELFF
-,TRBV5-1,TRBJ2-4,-,TGCGCCAGCCAAGCGGGACAGGAGATACTAAGCATTCAGTACTTC,CASQAGQEILSIQYF
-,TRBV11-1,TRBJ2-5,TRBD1,TGTGCCAGCAGCTCCCGGGACAGGGTGGATGGAGAGACCCAGTACTTC,CASSSRDRVDGETQYF
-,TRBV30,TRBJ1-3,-,TGTGCCTGGGGGTTGTCTGGAAACACCATATATTTT,CAWGLSGNTIYF
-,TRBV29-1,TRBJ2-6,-,TGCAGCGCCGGCCTCTCTGGGGCCAACGTCCTGACTTTC,CSAGLSGANVLTF
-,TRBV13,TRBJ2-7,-,TGTGCCAGCAGCCTAAACAGCGGTCCCATCTACGAGCAGTACTTC,CASSLNSGPIYEQYF
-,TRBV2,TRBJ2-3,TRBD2,TGTGCCAGCAGCCCGTGGGGGGGGAAGACAGATACGCAGTATTTT,CASSPWGGKTDTQYF
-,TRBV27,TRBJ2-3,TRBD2,TGTGCCAGCAGTTCCGGATTAGCGGGGCGCACAGATACGCAGTATTTT,CASSSGLAGRTDTQYF
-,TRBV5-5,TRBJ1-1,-,TGTGCCAGCAGCTGGGGGATCTTACAGAACACTGAAGCTTTCTTT,CASSWGILQNTEAFF
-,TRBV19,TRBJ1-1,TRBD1,TGTGCCAGTAGTGGCCTTGAGGACAGGGCAAAAGGAGAGACTGAAGCTTTCTTT,CASSGLEDRAKGETEAFF
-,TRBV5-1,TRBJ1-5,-,TGCGCCAGCAGATTGGAGCCCAATAGCAATCAGCCCCAGCATTTT,CASRLEPNSNQPQHF
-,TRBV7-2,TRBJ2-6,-,TGTGCCAGCAGCTTCCTGACAGGCGTAAGCTCTGGGGCCAACGTCCTGACTTTC,CASSFLTGVSSGANVLTF
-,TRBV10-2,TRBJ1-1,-,TGCGCCAGCAGTTGGCAAACGGAGACTGAAGCTTTCTTT,CASSWQTETEAFF
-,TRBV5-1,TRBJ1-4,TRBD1,TGCGCCAGCAGCGGAGCCCAGACAGGGGGTAATGAAAAACTGTTTTTT,CASSGAQTGGNEKLFF
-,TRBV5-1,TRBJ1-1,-,TGCGCCAGCAGCTTGGCCCCGGATAACACTGAAGCTTTCTTT,CASSLAPDNTEAFF
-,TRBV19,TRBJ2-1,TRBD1,TGTGCCAGTAGTATAGGAGGGGGCCGGTCTTACAATGAGCAGTTCTTC,CASSIGGGRSYNEQFF
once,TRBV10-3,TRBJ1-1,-,TGTGCCATCAGCTCTACAGGGTATGAAGCTTTCTTT,CAISSTGYEAFF
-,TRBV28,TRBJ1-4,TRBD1,TGTGCCAGCACCAGTTTTGCGGACAGGGCCATAGTAACTAATGAAAAACTGTTTTTT,CASTSFADRAIVTNEKLFF
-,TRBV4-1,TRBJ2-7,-,TGCGCCAGCAGCCAGGGGACCGCAAGCTCCTACGAGCAGTACTTC,CASSQGTASSYEQYF
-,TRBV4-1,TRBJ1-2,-,TGCGCCAGCAGCCAAGATGGCCCCGGACAGCCCTATGGCTACACCTTC,CASSQDGPGQPYGYTF
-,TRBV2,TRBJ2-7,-,TGTGCCAGCAGTGAGGTTCTACCTAGCTCCTACGAGCAGTACTTC,CASSEVLPSSYEQYF
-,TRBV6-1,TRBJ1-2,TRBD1,TGTGCCAGCACTAGGGACAGGGGGCTCAACTATGGCTACACCTTC,CASTRDRGLNYGYTF
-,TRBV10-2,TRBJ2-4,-,TGCGCCAGCAGTGAGTCGACTCCGCTAGCCAAAAACATTCAGTACTTC,CASSESTPLAKNIQYF